The sequence of this TCR beta chain was determined in a study of T cells in Graves' hyperthyroidism and ophthalmopathy. The study's findings and limits: Model-based prediction identified ophthalmopathy a median about 6 months prior to its onset.

It was RNA transcripts that yielded the amplified TCR beta CDR3 regions. A set of HTBI primers served as the primers for a first-round RT-PCR of the TCR CDR3. TCRdb re-analysed the multiplex PCR reads in MiXCR, keeping a single row per CDR3 protein. There are about 500,000 distinct CDR3 sequences in the sample; about 16% occur only once, and 25% to 35% lies in the top ten. The cohort's ophthalmopathy patients, a group with duration under 3 months, had a Clinical Activity Score of at least 3 and a NOSPECS grade of at least 4. It was uncontrolled infection, other autoimmune disease, pregnancy or lactation that excluded patients. Clinical symptoms, serum thyroxine, TRAb, thyroid ultrasound and orbital computed tomography informed diagnoses. This clonotype has ten or more counts. Antigen unknown. The CDR3 consists of 14 residues. V was cut by 2 bases and J by 12 bases, with 17 bases left in between. Germline CDR1 and CDR2: MNHEY and SVGEGT.

The TCR originated in a woman in her twenties or thirties with Graves' ophthalmopathy. V usage is TRBV6-2 or TRBV6-3 and J usage is TRBJ2-1; maybe TRBD1 (6 bases). Sample: blood. The DNA for the CDR3 is TGTGCCAGCAGTTACGATATTCTAGCCAGGGGGCAGTTCTTC. This gives the protein CASSYDILARGQFF.